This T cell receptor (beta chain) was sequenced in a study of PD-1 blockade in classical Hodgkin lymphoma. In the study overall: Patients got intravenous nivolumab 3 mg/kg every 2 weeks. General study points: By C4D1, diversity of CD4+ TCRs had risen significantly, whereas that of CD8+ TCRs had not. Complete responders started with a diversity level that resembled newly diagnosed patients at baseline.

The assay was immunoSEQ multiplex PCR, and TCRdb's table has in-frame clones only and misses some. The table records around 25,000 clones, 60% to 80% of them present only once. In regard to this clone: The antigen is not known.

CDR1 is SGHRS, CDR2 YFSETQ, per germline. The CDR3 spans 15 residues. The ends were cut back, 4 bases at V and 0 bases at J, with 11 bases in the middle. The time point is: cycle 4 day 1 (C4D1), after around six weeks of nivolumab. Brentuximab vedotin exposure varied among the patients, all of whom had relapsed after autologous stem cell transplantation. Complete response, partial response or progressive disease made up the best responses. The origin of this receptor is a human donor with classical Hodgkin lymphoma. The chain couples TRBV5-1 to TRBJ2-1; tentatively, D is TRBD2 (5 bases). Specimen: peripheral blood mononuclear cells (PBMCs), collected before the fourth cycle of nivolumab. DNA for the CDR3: TGCGCCAGCAGCAACGACGGGAACTCCTACAATGAGCAGTTCTTC. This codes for CASSNDGNSYNEQFF.